Each of the 23 T cell receptor beta chains below was sequenced from the same sample in a study of shared clonotypes between healthy human individuals. Sequencing was performed with immunoSEQ multiplex PCR; in TCRdb, only in-frame clones are kept and a portion is missing. This repertoire shows 730,000 or so clones, 72% found once; its top ten account for approximately 1.8%. Sample: memory CD4+ T cells sorted from blood. As for subset: CD45RA-negative fraction. These receptors all come from a woman in her 30s in good health.

V is TRBV29-1 and J is TRBJ2-7, with TRBD2 matching 9 bases. This CDR3 is built from 13 residues. Unmatched junction bases numbered 3, after V lost 3 bases and J lost 3 bases. The V gene's germline CDR1 is SQVTM and CDR2 ANQGSEA. The CDR3 reads CSVERTSVYEQYF. The DNA for the CDR3 is TGCAGCGTTGAGCGGACTAGCGTCTACGAGCAGTACTTC.

A note on this clone: The same CDR3 is also encoded by other DNA sequences in this sample. The chain joins TRBV18 to TRBJ2-7; a weak D match, TRBD2 (5 bases). V was cut by 2 bases and J by 5 bases, with 7 bases left in between. CDR3 length equals 12 residues. Germline V lookup: CDR1 KGHSH, CDR2 LQKENI. CDR3 DNA sequence: TGTGCCAGCTCACCAGAGGGAAACGAGCAGTACTTC. It specifies CASSPEGNEQYF. Full variable domain (outside the CDR3, taken from reference TRBV18 and TRBJ2-7): NAGVMQNPRHLVRRRGQEARLRCSPMKGHSHVYWYRQLPEEGLKFMVYLQKENIIDESGMPKERFSAEFPKEGPSILRIQQVVRGDSAAYFCASSPEGNEQYFGPGTRLTVT.

This clone came up many times. V and J are TRBV6-1 and TRBJ2-1; D is uncertain. V was shortened by 8 bases and J by 3 bases, with 11 bases between the two germline ends. Germline CDR1 MNHNS, CDR2 SASEGT. This CDR3 region has 13 residues. DNA of the CDR3: TGTGCCAGCGGCACACTGGTCTACAATGAGCAGTTCTTC. Its protein product is CASGTLVYNEQFF.

This clone has ten or more counts. CDR3 coding DNA: TGCGCCAGCAACCACGGCGGGTGGAGCGATACGCAGTATTTT. It encodes CASNHGGWSDTQYF. The J gene is TRBJ2-3, the V gene TRBV10-2; D might be TRBD2 (5 bases). Germline CDR1 is WSHSY and CDR2 is SAAADI. This CDR3 is built from 14 residues. The V end lost 7 bases, the J end lost 6 bases, and 17 bases lay between the germline ends.

The chain recombines TRBV19 with TRBJ2-5; D remains ambiguous. Trimming removed 2 bases from V and 4 bases from J, with 8 bases in between. The germline gives CDR1 LNHDA, CDR2 SQIVND (reference sequence). This CDR3 has 13 residues. CDR3 coding DNA: TGTGCCAGTAGTATAAGACCGTCAGAGACCCAGTACTTC. This sequence encodes CASSIRPSETQYF.

J is TRBJ2-5 and V is TRBV7-9, with 8 bases identical to TRBD2. This CDR3 region has 15 residues. CDR1 SEHNR and CDR2 FQNEAQ come from the germline V gene (reference sequence). V lost 5 bases to trimming and J lost 5 bases; unmatched junction nucleotides: 10. The DNA for the CDR3 is TGTGCCAGCAGCCCCGACGGCGGGGGGAGGGAGACCCAGTACTTC. Its translation is CASSPDGGGRETQYF.

Comments on this clone: This sample includes further DNA sequences coding for the same CDR3. This chain uses TRBV11-2 with TRBJ2-3; D is ambiguous. Germline V gene lookup returns CDR1 SGHAT and CDR2 FQNNGV. V was shortened by 0 bases and J by 6 bases, with 7 bases between the two germline ends. The CDR3 covers 13 residues. The CDR3 nucleotides are TGTGCCAGCAGCTTAGATCAAGGGGATACGCAGTATTTT. Translated, it gives CASSLDQGDTQYF. The variable domain in full, with the rest retrieved from reference TRBV11-2 and TRBJ2-3, is EAGVAQSPRYKIIEKRQSVAFWCNPISGHATLYWYQQILGQGPKLLIQFQNNGVVDDSQLPKDRFSAERLKGVDSTLKIQPAKLEDSAVYLCASSLDQGDTQYFGPGTRLTVL.

On this clone: The sample holds other DNA sequences that translate to the same CDR3. V and J are TRBV28 and TRBJ2-5, with D perhaps TRBD2 (6 bases). The CDR3 is made up of 13 amino acids. Germline V gene lookup returns CDR1 MDHEN and CDR2 SYDVKM. Trimming stripped 6 bases from V and 1 base from J, with 9 bases between. The CDR3 reads CASRWGVQETQYF. In DNA form, the CDR3 reads TGTGCCAGCAGATGGGGGGTCCAAGAGACCCAGTACTTC.

The genes are TRBV4-1 and TRBJ2-2; either TRBD1 or TRBD2 may supply D (5 bases each). CDR1 and CDR2 from the germline V gene are MGHRA and YSYEKL. CDR3 length equals 17 residues. Trimming removed 0 bases from V and 0 bases from J, with 11 bases in between. The CDR3 sequence: CASSQEKGRSNTGELFF. The CDR3 DNA reads TGCGCCAGCAGCCAAGAGAAGGGACGCTCGAACACCGGGGAGCTGTTTTTT.

This clone was recorded once. The genes are TRBV5-4 and TRBJ2-7; D gene ambiguous. The V gene's germline CDR1 is SGHNT and CDR2 YYREEE (reference sequence). V was clipped by 3 bases and J by 3 bases, with 10 bases between them. This CDR3 has 13 amino acids. CDR3 nucleotides: TGTGCCAGCAGCTCAGCCTCGAACTACGAGCAGTACTTC. It codes for CASSSASNYEQYF.

The rearrangement links TRBV29-1 to TRBJ2-3; no firm D call. V lost 7 bases and J 2 bases, leaving 10 bases between the germline ends. The germline V gene encodes CDR1 SQVTM and CDR2 ANQGSEA. CDR3 size: 12 residues. CDR3 sequence (DNA): TGCAGCGGAAGGCAGGACACAGATACGCAGTATTTT. Translating gives CSGRQDTDTQYF.

There are a few counts of this clone. The chain has TRBV19 and TRBJ2-1; 10 bases align to TRBD2. Germline trimming cut 5 bases from V and 7 bases from J; bases unmatched to any gene: 5. CDR1 and CDR2 from the germline V gene are LNHDA and SQIVND (reference sequence). The CDR3 sequence is 14 residues long. This CDR3 is CASSYRAGGNEQFF. In nucleotides, the CDR3 is TGTGCCAGTAGTTATCGAGCGGGAGGGAATGAGCAGTTCTTC.

This chain links TRBV6-1 with TRBJ2-1; 10 bases map to TRBD2. With 3 bases clipped from V and 4 bases from J, the junction kept 6 bases outside the gene matches. This CDR3 comprises 16 residues. Germline CDR1 is MNHNS and CDR2 is SASEGT. CDR3 sequence (DNA): TGTGCCAGCAGTGATAGGACTAGCGGATATTACAATGAGCAGTTCTTC. Encoded protein: CASSDRTSGYYNEQFF.

On this clone itself: Compared with germline, one end of the junction differs, possibly owing to a read error. The V call is TRBV2, the J call TRBJ1-1; D might be TRBD1 (6 bases). The germline V gene has CDR1 SNHLY and CDR2 FYNNEI. There are 14 residues in the CDR3. Here the CDR3 DNA reads TGTGCCAGCAGTGAAGTGGGGGGGCAGGGGAAGATGTTATTT. Protein sequence: CASSEVGGQGKMLF.

The chain uses TRBV19 and TRBJ1-4; D unclear. The CDR3 loop spans 15 amino acids. The germline gives CDR1 LNHDA, CDR2 SQIVND (reference sequence). The V gene lost 2 bases and the J gene lost 0 bases, with 7 bases spanning the gap. CDR3 in amino acids: CASSIQEATNEKLFF. The CDR3 bases are TGTGCCAGTAGTATACAGGAGGCAACTAATGAAAAACTGTTTTTT.

This clone was detected ten times or more. This chain links TRBV28 with TRBJ1-1; possible D gene TRBD1, 5 bases. V lost 3 bases, J lost 6 bases, and 14 bases lay in between. CDR3 length: 14 amino acids. Looked up from germline, CDR1 is MDHEN and CDR2 is SYDVKM. The CDR3 loop is CASSLRQGGAEAFF. As DNA, the CDR3 is TGTGCCAGCAGTTTGAGGCAGGGCGGTGCTGAAGCTTTCTTT.

Worth noting for this clone: The sample holds other DNA sequences that translate to the same CDR3. This chain uses TRBV7-9 with TRBJ2-7; D is uncertain. Germline lookup yields CDR1 SEHNR and CDR2 FQNEAQ (reference sequence). CDR3 length equals 12 residues. V lost 2 bases, J lost 5 bases, and 7 bases lay in between. The CDR3: CASSLQGHEQYF. The CDR3 DNA sequence: TGTGCCAGCAGCTTACAAGGGCACGAGCAGTACTTC.

This clone was observed a handful of times. The chain links TRBV2 to TRBJ2-7, with D maybe TRBD2 (6 bases). Trimming removed 4 bases from V and 5 bases from J, with 15 bases in between. Germline values: CDR1 SNHLY, CDR2 FYNNEI. The CDR3 has 14 amino acids. The CDR3 region has the DNA TGTGCCAGCAGTGTGGGTGCTAGCGTCGACGAGCAGTACTTC. As protein: CASSVGASVDEQYF.

In this sample, this clone turned up a few times. A clone one base away is much larger, so this may be a read error. This sample includes further DNA sequences coding for the same CDR3. V and J are TRBV28 and TRBJ1-3, with TRBD1 identical over 10 bases. CDR1 and CDR2 (germline): MDHEN, SYDVKM. CDR3 length: 15 residues. V gave up 4 bases and J gave up 3 bases; unmatched junction bases: 3. The CDR3 DNA sequence: TGTGCCAGCAGTTCAGGACAGGGGGATGGAAACACCATATATTTT. Amino acids: CASSSGQGDGNTIYF.

This chain connects TRBV28 to TRBJ2-5; D might be TRBD1 or TRBD2, each matching 5 bases. The V end lost 3 bases, the J end lost 7 bases, and 30 bases lay between the germline ends. This CDR3 spans 19 amino acids. CDR1 MDHEN and CDR2 SYDVKM come from the germline V gene. The CDR3 loop reads CASSLGDGPWQRERRTQYF. In DNA form, the CDR3 reads TGTGCCAGCAGTTTGGGGGACGGGCCTTGGCAGCGAGAGAGGAGGACCCAGTACTTC.

This clone has a count of ten or more. The chain carries TRBV21-1 and TRBJ1-1. TRBV21-1 is an annotated pseudogene. This CDR3 has 13 amino acids. In DNA form, the CDR3 reads TGTGCCAGCAGCATAGGGCTGAACACTGAAGCTTTCTTT. Its protein is CASSIGLNTEAFF.

This clone is a singleton in its sample. V gene TRBV7-6 combines with J gene TRBJ1-2, with 7 bases aligning to TRBD1. Per the germline V gene, CDR1 is SGHVS and CDR2 is FNYEAQ. Trimming removed 4 bases from V and 4 bases from J; junction bases left unmatched: 12. This CDR3 is 16 amino acids long. CDR3 loop: CASSSIQGKVGYGYTF. DNA of the CDR3: TGTGCCAGCAGCTCCATACAGGGGAAGGTCGGCTATGGCTACACCTTC. Filled out from reference TRBV7-6 and TRBJ1-2, the complete variable domain reads GAGVSQSPRYKVTKRGQDVALRCDPISGHVSLYWYRQALGQGPEFLTYFNYEAQQDKSGLPNDRFSAERPEGSISTLTIQRTEQRDSAMYRCASSSIQGKVGYGYTFGSGTRLTVV.

The chain combines TRBV19 with TRBJ2-1; D is uncertain. V gave up 2 bases and J gave up 1 base, with 12 bases separating them. The CDR3 has 16 amino acids. Germline V gene data show CDR1 as LNHDA and CDR2 as SQIVND (reference sequence). The CDR3 coding sequence is TGTGCCAGTAGTATATTCGGACGGGCGTCCTACAATGAGCAGTTCTTC. This encodes CASSIFGRASYNEQFF.